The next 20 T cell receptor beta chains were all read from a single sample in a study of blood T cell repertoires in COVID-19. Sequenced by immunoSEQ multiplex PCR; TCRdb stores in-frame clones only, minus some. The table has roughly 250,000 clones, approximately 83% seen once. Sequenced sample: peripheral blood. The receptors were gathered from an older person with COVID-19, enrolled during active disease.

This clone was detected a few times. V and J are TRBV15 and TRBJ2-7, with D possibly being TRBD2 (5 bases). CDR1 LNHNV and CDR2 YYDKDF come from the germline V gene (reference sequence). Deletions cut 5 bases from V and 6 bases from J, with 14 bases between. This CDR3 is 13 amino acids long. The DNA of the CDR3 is TGTGCCACCAGCCCCGGGGTGAGGGCCGAGCAGTACTTC. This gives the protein CATSPGVRAEQYF.

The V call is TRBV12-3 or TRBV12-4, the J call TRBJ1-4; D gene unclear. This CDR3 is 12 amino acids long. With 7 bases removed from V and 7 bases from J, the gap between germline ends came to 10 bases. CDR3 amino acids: CASKELGEKLFF. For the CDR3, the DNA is TGTGCCAGCAAGGAGCTTGGTGAAAAACTGTTTTTT.

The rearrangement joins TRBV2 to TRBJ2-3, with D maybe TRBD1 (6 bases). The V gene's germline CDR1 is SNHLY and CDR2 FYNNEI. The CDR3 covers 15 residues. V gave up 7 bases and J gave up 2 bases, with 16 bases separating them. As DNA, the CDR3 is TGTGCCAGCACATTTTTAGGACAGCTCACAGATACGCAGTATTTT. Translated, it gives CASTFLGQLTDTQYF.

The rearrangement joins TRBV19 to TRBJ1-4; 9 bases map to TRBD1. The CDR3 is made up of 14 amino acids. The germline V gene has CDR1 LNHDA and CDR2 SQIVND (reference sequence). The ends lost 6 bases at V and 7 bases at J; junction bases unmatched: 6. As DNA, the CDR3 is TGTGCCAGTAGACAGGGGGCGCACTCTGAAAAACTGTTTTTT. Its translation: CASRQGAHSEKLFF.

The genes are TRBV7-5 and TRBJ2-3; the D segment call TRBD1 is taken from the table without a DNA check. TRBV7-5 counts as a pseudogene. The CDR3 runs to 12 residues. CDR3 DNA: TGTGCCAGAAGCTTTGGCAGAGATACGCAGTATTTT. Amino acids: CARSFGRDTQYF.

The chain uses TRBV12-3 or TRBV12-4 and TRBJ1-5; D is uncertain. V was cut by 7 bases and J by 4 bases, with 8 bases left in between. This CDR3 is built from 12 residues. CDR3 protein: CASNSNNQPQHF. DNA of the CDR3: TGTGCCAGCAATTCCAATAATCAGCCCCAGCATTTT.

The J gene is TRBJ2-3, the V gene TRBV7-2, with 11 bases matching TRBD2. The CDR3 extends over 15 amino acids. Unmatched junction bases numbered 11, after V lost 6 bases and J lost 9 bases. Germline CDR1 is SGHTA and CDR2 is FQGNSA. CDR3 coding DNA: TGTGCCAGCAGGCGAACTAGCGGGGGACCCACCACGCAGTATTTT. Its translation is CASRRTSGGPTTQYF.

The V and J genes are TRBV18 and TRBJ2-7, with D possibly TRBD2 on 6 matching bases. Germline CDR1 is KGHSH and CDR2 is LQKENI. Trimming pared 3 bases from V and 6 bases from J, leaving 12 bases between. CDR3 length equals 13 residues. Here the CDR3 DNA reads TGTGCCAGCTCACCTCCGGGGGTAGGCGAGCAGTACTTC. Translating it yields CASSPPGVGEQYF.

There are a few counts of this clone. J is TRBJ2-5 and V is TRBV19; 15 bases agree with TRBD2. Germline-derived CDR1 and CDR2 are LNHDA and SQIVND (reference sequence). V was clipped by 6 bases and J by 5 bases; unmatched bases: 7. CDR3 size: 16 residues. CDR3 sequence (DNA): TGTGCCAGTAGCCAGGGGACTAGCGGGAGGCAGGAGACCCAGTACTTC. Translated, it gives CASSQGTSGRQETQYF.

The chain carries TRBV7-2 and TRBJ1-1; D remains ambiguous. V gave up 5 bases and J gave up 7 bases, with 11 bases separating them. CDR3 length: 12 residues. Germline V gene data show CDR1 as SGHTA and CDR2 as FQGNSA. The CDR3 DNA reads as TGTGCCAGCAGCCGCCCTGGAGGTGAAGCTTTCTTT. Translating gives CASSRPGGEAFF. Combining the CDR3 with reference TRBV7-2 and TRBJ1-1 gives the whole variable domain GAGVSQSPSNKVTEKGKDVELRCDPISGHTALYWYRQSLGQGLEFLIYFQGNSAPDKSGLPSDRFSAERTGGSVSTLTIQRTQQEDSAVYLCASSRPGGEAFFGQGTRLTVV.

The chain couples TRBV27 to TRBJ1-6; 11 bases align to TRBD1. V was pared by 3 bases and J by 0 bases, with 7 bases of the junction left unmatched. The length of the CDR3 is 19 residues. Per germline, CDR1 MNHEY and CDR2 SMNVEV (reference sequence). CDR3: CASSLRWDRGSSYNSPLHF. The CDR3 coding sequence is TGTGCCAGCAGTTTGCGGTGGGACAGGGGGAGCTCCTATAATTCACCCCTCCACTTT.

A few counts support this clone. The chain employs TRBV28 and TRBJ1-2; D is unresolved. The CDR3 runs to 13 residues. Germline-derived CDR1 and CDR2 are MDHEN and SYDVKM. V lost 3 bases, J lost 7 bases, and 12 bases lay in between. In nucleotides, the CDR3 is TGTGCCAGCAGTTTGGCAGGCATCCTTGGCTACACCTTC. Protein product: CASSLAGILGYTF.

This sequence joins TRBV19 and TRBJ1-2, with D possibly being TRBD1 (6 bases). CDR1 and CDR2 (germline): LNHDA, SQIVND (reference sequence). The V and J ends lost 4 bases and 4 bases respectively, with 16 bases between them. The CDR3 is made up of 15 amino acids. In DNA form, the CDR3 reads TGTGCCAGTAGTACCAGGGGCAGGGGTGTCTATGGCTACACCTTC. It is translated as CASSTRGRGVYGYTF.

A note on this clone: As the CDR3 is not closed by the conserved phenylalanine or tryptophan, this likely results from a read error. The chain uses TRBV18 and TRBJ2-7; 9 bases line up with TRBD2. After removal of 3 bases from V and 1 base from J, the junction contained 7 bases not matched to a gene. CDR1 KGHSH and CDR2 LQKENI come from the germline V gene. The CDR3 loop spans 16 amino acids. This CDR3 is CASSPAVAGASYEQYI. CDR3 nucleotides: TGTGCCAGCTCACCTGCCGTAGCGGGAGCTTCCTACGAGCAGTACATC.

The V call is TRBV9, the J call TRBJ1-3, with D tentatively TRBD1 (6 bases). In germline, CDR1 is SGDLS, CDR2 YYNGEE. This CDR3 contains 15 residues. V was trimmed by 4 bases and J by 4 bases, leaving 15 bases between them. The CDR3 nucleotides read TGTGCCAGCAGCACCCGGGGGGACATAGGAAACACCATATATTTT. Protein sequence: CASSTRGDIGNTIYF.

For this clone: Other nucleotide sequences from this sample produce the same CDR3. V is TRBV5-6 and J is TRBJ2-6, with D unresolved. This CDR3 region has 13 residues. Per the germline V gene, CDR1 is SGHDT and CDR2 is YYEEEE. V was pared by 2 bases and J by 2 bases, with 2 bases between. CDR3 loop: CASSFTGANVLTF. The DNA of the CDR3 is TGTGCCAGCAGCTTCACTGGGGCCAACGTCCTGACTTTC.

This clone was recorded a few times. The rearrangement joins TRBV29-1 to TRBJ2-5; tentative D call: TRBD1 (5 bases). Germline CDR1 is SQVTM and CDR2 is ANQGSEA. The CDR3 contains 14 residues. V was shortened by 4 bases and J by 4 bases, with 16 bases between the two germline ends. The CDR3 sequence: CSVVSSRDGETQYF. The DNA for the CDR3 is TGCAGCGTTGTTAGTTCCAGGGATGGAGAGACCCAGTACTTC.

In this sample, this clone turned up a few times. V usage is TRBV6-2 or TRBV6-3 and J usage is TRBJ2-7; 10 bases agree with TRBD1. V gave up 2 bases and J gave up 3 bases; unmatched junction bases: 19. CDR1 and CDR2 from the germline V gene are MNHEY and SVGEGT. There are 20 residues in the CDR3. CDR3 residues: CASSYHTGTGVIMKGYEQYF. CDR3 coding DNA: TGTGCCAGCAGTTACCACACCGGGACAGGGGTCATCATGAAGGGCTACGAGCAGTACTTC.

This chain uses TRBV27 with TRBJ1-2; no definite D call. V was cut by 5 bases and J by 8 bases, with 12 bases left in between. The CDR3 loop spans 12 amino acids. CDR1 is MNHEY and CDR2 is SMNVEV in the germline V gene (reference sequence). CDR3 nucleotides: TGTGCCAGCAGTCCACTTGGTAAAGGCTACACCTTC. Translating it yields CASSPLGKGYTF.

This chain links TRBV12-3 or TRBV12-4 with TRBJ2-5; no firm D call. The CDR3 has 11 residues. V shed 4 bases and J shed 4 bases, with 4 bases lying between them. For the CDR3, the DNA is TGTGCCAGCAGTTCTTTAGAGACCCAGTACTTC. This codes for CASSSLETQYF.